The rows below give T cell receptor beta chains drawn from one sample of a study of Graves' ophthalmopathy and Graves' hyperthyroidism. TCRdb used MiXCR to reprocess the multiplex PCR reads, holding one entry per CDR3 protein. The profile shows hundreds of thousands of distinct CDR3 sequences, approximately 21% of them singletons. The specimen was peripheral blood. Receptor source: a woman between 18 and 29 years old with stable Graves' hyperthyroidism. The CDR3 runs from the conserved cysteine through the conserved F or W. A D gene is named only where the DNA matches it firmly. Clone size is not always given. Where it is, it says once, few, many or a class for expanded clones.

J: TRBJ2-2; D: .; V: TRBV6-2/TRBV6-3; size: many; CDR3: CASSRGTTAGELFF; DNA: TGTGCCAGCAGCCGCGGGACCACCGCCGGGGAGCTGTTTTTT
J: TRBJ2-7; D: .; V: TRBV28; size: many; CDR3: CASNRDGSYEQYF; DNA: TGTGCCAGCAACCGGGACGGCTCCTACGAGCAGTACTTC
J: TRBJ2-5; D: .; V: TRBV6-1; size: .; CDR3: CASSEVGSRETQYF; DNA: TGTGCCAGCAGTGAAGTAGGGTCGAGGGAGACCCAGTACTTC
J: TRBJ1-2; D: .; V: TRBV20-1; size: many; CDR3: CSARAWREGGGYTF; DNA: TGCAGTGCTAGAGCATGGCGAGAGGGGGGTGGCTACACCTTC
J: TRBJ2-5; D: .; V: TRBV18; size: many; CDR3: CASSLGQRETQYF; DNA: TGTGCCAGCTCATTAGGACAGCGGGAGACCCAGTACTTC
J: TRBJ2-5; D: .; V: TRBV20-1; size: many; CDR3: CSALPHTGSHHQETQYF; DNA: TGCAGTGCCCTCCCCCACACAGGGTCACATCACCAAGAGACCCAGTACTTC
J: TRBJ1-1; D: TRBD1; V: TRBV6-5; size: few; CDR3: CASSYPRQGATEAFF; DNA: TGTGCCAGCAGTTACCCCAGACAGGGGGCGACTGAAGCTTTCTTT
J: TRBJ1-2; D: .; V: TRBV11-2; size: many; CDR3: CASSRGGEFGYTF; DNA: TGTGCCAGCAGCCGTGGGGGTGAATTTGGCTACACCTTC
J: TRBJ2-7; D: TRBD1; V: TRBV6-5; size: .; CDR3: CASSYSIGTGFYEQYF; DNA: TGTGCCAGCAGTTACTCGATTGGGACAGGGTTCTACGAGCAGTACTTC
J: TRBJ2-7; D: TRBD1; V: TRBV28; size: many; CDR3: CASSPPTGHEQYF; DNA: TGTGCCAGCAGTCCGCCGACAGGGCACGAGCAGTACTTC
J: TRBJ1-1; D: TRBD1; V: TRBV20-1; size: many; CDR3: CSARVGQGRTEAFF; DNA: TGCAGTGCTAGAGTTGGACAGGGTCGCACTGAAGCTTTCTTT
J: TRBJ2-4; D: .; V: TRBV12-3/TRBV12-4; size: once; CDR3: CASSSAKNIQYF; DNA: TGTGCCAGCAGTTCAGCCAAAAACATTCAGTACTTC
J: TRBJ2-2; D: TRBD2; V: TRBV14; size: .; CDR3: CASSQNTSGRAGGELFF; DNA: TGTGCCAGCAGCCAGAATACTAGCGGGAGGGCCGGCGGGGAGCTGTTTTTT
J: TRBJ1-6; D: .; V: TRBV12-3/TRBV12-4; size: .; CDR3: CASRGRNSPLHF; DNA: TGTGCCAGCAGAGGCCGCAATTCACCCCTCCACTTT
J: TRBJ1-5; D: .; V: TRBV12-3/TRBV12-4; size: many; CDR3: CASRLYSNQPQHF; DNA: TGTGCCAGCAGACTTTATAGCAATCAGCCCCAGCATTTT
J: TRBJ2-7; D: TRBD1; V: TRBV12-3/TRBV12-4; size: many; CDR3: CASTEDRRLSYEQYF; DNA: TGTGCCAGCACCGAGGACAGGAGACTTTCCTACGAGCAGTACTTC
J: TRBJ2-5; D: .; V: TRBV15; size: many; CDR3: CATSRVPGRGETQYF; DNA: TGTGCCACCAGCAGAGTTCCGGGAAGGGGGGAGACCCAGTACTTC
J: TRBJ1-2; D: TRBD1; V: TRBV20-1; size: .; CDR3: CSAKGGMGYTF; DNA: TGCAGTGCCAAAGGGGGCATGGGCTACACCTTC
J: TRBJ1-1; D: .; V: TRBV28; size: many; CDR3: CASSLFKPNTEAFF; DNA: TGTGCCAGCAGTTTATTCAAGCCGAACACTGAAGCTTTCTTT
J: TRBJ1-2; D: .; V: TRBV27; size: .; CDR3: CASLGRGGDGYTF; DNA: TGTGCCAGCCTCGGCAGAGGGGGTGATGGCTACACCTTC
J: TRBJ1-1; D: .; V: TRBV25-1; size: once; CDR3: CASSDAGGWVRAFF; DNA: TGTGCCAGCAGTGACGCCGGGGGATGGGTGAGAGCTTTCTTT
J: TRBJ2-2; D: TRBD1; V: TRBV12-3/TRBV12-4; size: many; CDR3: CASSTGQGRSTGELFF; DNA: TGTGCCAGCAGCACAGGACAGGGCCGCTCCACCGGGGAGCTGTTTTTT
J: TRBJ1-1; D: .; V: TRBV29-1; size: .; CDR3: CSVDGGGKAFF; DNA: TGCAGCGTTGACGGTGGAGGGAAAGCTTTCTTT
J: TRBJ1-2; D: .; V: TRBV20-1; size: many; CDR3: CSARAAGYNYGYTF; DNA: TGCAGTGCTAGAGCAGCAGGGTATAACTATGGCTACACCTTC